This T cell receptor beta chain was profiled in a study of CD8 T cells in ankylosing spondylitis. Whole-study results and caveats: Characteristic of ankylosing spondylitis blood, it appeared, was a TCR beta motif comprising roughly 8 highly homologous variants.

Each CDR3 protein is one row after TCRdb ran MiXCR on the 5' RACE reads. The sample has 400,000 or so distinct CDR3 sequences, 20% to 30% seen once; the top ten hold over 0.8%. On this clonotype: Its antigen remains unidentified.

V shed 5 bases, J shed 7 bases, and the junction held 12 bases outside the gene matches. Germline V gene data show CDR1 as DFQATT and CDR2 as SNEGSKA (reference sequence). The CDR3 totals 15 residues. The gene calls are TRBV20-1 and TRBJ2-1, with 9 bases identical to TRBD2. The TCR was taken from a male donor with ankylosing spondylitis. Input material: blood, either unsorted or a sorted T cell fraction (not recorded which). CDR3 in DNA: TGCAGTGCTGGAAAGTCGGGACTAGCATCGAATGAGCAGTTCTTC. It yields the protein CSAGKSGLASNEQFF.